The present T cell receptor (beta chain) was sequenced within a study of T cell responses to AZD1222 COVID-19 vaccine. About the study: Samples with a second dose at about 4 or about 12 weeks were pooled together.

The protocol was immunoSEQ multiplex PCR, while the TCRdb copy is restricted to in-frame clones and leaves out a portion. This table holds about 97,000 clones, over 75% found once. J was trimmed by 4 bases and V by 3 bases; bases with no gene match: 13. Per the germline V gene, CDR1 is DFQATT and CDR2 is SNEGSKA (reference sequence). CDR3 length equals 17 residues. Study findings and constraints: Nearly half of spike-specific TCRs reportedly go after variant regions that carry no mutations. In all cases, repertoires were sampled only after the peak T cell response. Donors were chiefly white British, with a greater number of females, and clonal diversity was perhaps underestimated.

A word on this clone: Antigen unknown.

This chain connects TRBV20-1 to TRBJ2-3; 10 bases agree with TRBD1. The sequence was obtained from an adult in good health. The input for sequencing was peripheral blood, taken on day 0 of AZD1222 vaccination. CDR3 region: CSASGTPTGGAADTQYF. Here the CDR3 DNA reads TGCAGTGCTAGTGGGACCCCGACAGGGGGCGCCGCAGATACGCAGTATTTT.